Each of the 14 T cell receptor beta chains below was sequenced from the same sample in a study of brain T cells in children with intractable seizures. Only in-frame clones appear in the TCRdb table, and some are missing; sequencing was by immunoSEQ multiplex PCR. The repertoire holds hundreds of thousands of clones, with nearly 95% as singletons. Indicated time point: blood from clinic visit 5 months post-surgery; TSC patient then seizure free. The sequencing here drew on peripheral blood, taken 4 to 6 months after surgery. All receptors derive from a boy in the first two years of life with tuberous sclerosis and intractable seizures.

The J gene is TRBJ2-3, the V gene TRBV5-4, with D possibly being TRBD2 (6 bases). The germline gives CDR1 SGHNT, CDR2 YYREEE (reference sequence). This CDR3 spans 16 amino acids. V was pared by 6 bases and J by 0 bases, with 17 bases between. CDR3 in amino acids: CASTRMAGTSTDTQYF. The DNA for the CDR3 is TGTGCCAGCACCCGAATGGCGGGGACTAGCACAGATACGCAGTATTTT.

This clone was observed a single time. This chain joins TRBV18 and TRBJ2-1; 9 bases are shared with TRBD1. Germline V gives CDR1 KGHSH, CDR2 LQKENI. There are 15 residues in the CDR3. J gave up 7 bases and V 4 bases, and 8 bases lay outside the gene matches. The CDR3 coding sequence is TGTGCCAGCTCACTAATCCCGGACAGGGGTAATGAGCAGTTCTTC. Its protein is CASSLIPDRGNEQFF.

This chain uses TRBV18 with TRBJ2-2; tentatively, D is TRBD2 (6 bases). The germline CDR1 and CDR2 sequences are KGHSH and LQKENI. Trimming stripped 4 bases from V and 4 bases from J, with 13 bases between. This CDR3 comprises 15 residues. CDR3 sequence reads: CASSLGLASTGELFF. CDR3 DNA sequence: TGTGCCAGCTCACTTGGCCTAGCGAGCACCGGGGAGCTGTTTTTT.

This clone was seen once. This chain uses TRBV4-1 with TRBJ2-1; D gene ambiguous. V lost 0 bases and J 3 bases, leaving 18 bases between the germline ends. CDR3 size: 18 residues. The germline CDR1 and CDR2 sequences are MGHRA and YSYEKL. The CDR3 DNA reads as TGCGCCAGCAGCCAAGAACCCCCCAGCGAAGCCATCTACAATGAGCAGTTCTTC. Translating it yields CASSQEPPSEAIYNEQFF.

The CDR3: CASSPGTREQYF. CDR3 nucleotides: TGTGCCAGCAGCCCCGGGACGCGGGAGCAGTACTTC. The chain is built from TRBV7-9 and TRBJ2-7; either TRBD1 or TRBD2 may supply D (5 bases each). The CDR3 extends over 12 amino acids. V lost 5 bases, J lost 7 bases, and 12 bases lay in between. Germline V gives CDR1 SEHNR, CDR2 FQNEAQ (reference sequence). The full variable domain, its missing parts supplied by reference TRBV7-9 and TRBJ2-7, is DTGVSQNPRHKITKRGQNVTFRCDPISEHNRLYWYRQTLGQGPEFLTYFQNEAQLEKSRLLSDRFSAERPKGSFSTLEIQRTEQGDSAMYLCASSPGTREQYFGPGTRLTVT.

The chain uses TRBV19 and TRBJ2-5; 14 bases line up with TRBD2. The CDR3 length is 16 residues. V was pared by 1 base and J by 5 bases, with 3 bases of the junction left unmatched. Germline V lookup: CDR1 LNHDA, CDR2 SQIVND (reference sequence). The CDR3 coding sequence is TGTGCCAGTAGTATAGCCGGGACTAGCGGGAGTGAGACCCAGTACTTC. Protein product: CASSIAGTSGSETQYF.

The chain uses TRBV7-2 and TRBJ2-7, with TRBD2 matching over 12 bases. There are 15 residues in the CDR3. Trimming cost V 5 bases and J 7 bases; bases outside gene matches: 9. Germline CDR1 and CDR2: SGHTA and FQGNSA. CDR3 residues: CASSPRLAGAREQYF. The CDR3 bases are TGTGCCAGCAGCCCGAGACTAGCGGGAGCTCGGGAGCAGTACTTC.

This clone was observed a single time. The chain combines TRBV18 with TRBJ1-5; 7 bases are a match to TRBD1. This CDR3 contains 14 residues. The V segment lost 5 bases and the J segment 5 bases; nucleotides outside the gene matches: 6. Germline loops: CDR1 KGHSH, CDR2 LQKENI. CDR3 DNA sequence: TGTGCCAGCTCAACAGAAACAGGGGATCAGCCCCAGCATTTT. Protein product: CASSTETGDQPQHF.

The V call is TRBV7-9, the J call TRBJ1-1; D is unresolved. Germline V lookup: CDR1 SEHNR, CDR2 FQNEAQ (reference sequence). CDR3 length: 14 residues. Trimming removed 1 base from V and 4 bases from J, with 10 bases in between. CDR3 nucleotides: TGTGCCAGCAGCTTAGTTGGCAGATCCACTGAAGCTTTCTTT. Its translation is CASSLVGRSTEAFF.

In its sample, this clone was seen once. V is TRBV11-3 and J is TRBJ1-2; D gene uncertain. This CDR3 has 18 amino acids. Germline V gene lookup returns CDR1 SGHNT and CDR2 YENEEA. Trimming took off 0 bases at V and 0 bases at J, with 17 bases between the two ends. This CDR3 reads CASSLDFNLREANYGYTF. CDR3 nucleotide sequence: TGTGCCAGCAGCTTAGACTTCAACCTCCGCGAAGCTAACTATGGCTACACCTTC. The variable domain in full, completed from reference TRBV11-3 and TRBJ1-2, reads EAGVVQSPRYKIIEKKQPVAFWCNPISGHNTLYWYLQNLGQGPELLIRYENEEAVDDSQLPKDRFSAERLKGVDSTLKIQPAELGDSAVYLCASSLDFNLREANYGYTFGSGTRLTVV.

The V and J genes are TRBV7-9 and TRBJ1-3; D unresolved. The CDR3 length is 15 residues. From germline, CDR1 is SEHNR and CDR2 FQNEAQ (reference sequence). V dropped 1 base and J dropped 2 bases, with 9 bases sitting between them. CDR3 DNA sequence: TGTGCCAGCAGCTTAGGGGGAATCGCTGGAAACACCATATATTTT. Amino acid sequence: CASSLGGIAGNTIYF. The whole variable domain, filled in from reference TRBV7-9 and TRBJ1-3, reads DTGVSQNPRHKITKRGQNVTFRCDPISEHNRLYWYRQTLGQGPEFLTYFQNEAQLEKSRLLSDRFSAERPKGSFSTLEIQRTEQGDSAMYLCASSLGGIAGNTIYFGEGSWLTVV.

The CDR3: CSVEVWSLKGRAGANVLTF. The CDR3 nucleotides read TGCAGCGTTGAAGTATGGAGTCTGAAGGGGCGGGCTGGGGCCAACGTCCTGACTTTC. The V gene is TRBV29-1, the J gene TRBJ2-6; possibly TRBD1 or TRBD2 for D (5 bases each). Germline CDR1 is SQVTM and CDR2 is ANQGSEA. V was pared by 1 base and J by 2 bases, with 21 bases between. The CDR3 is 19 residues long.

This rearrangement joins TRBV5-4 to TRBJ2-5; 10 bases fit TRBD2. The CDR3 covers 16 residues. Germline lookup yields CDR1 SGHNT and CDR2 YYREEE (reference sequence). The V and J ends lost 0 bases and 5 bases, in that order; junction bases with no gene match: 7. The DNA of the CDR3 is TGTGCCAGCAGCTTGGGACTAGCGGGTGGGTCGGAGACCCAGTACTTC. As protein: CASSLGLAGGSETQYF.

The rearrangement joins TRBV30 to TRBJ2-1; weak D call: TRBD2 (6 bases). CDR3 length equals 17 residues. Germline values: CDR1 GTSNPN, CDR2 SVGIG (reference sequence). V shed 1 base and J shed 2 bases, with 18 bases lying between them. The CDR3: CAWSGIGAGLTYNEQFF. In DNA form, the CDR3 reads TGTGCCTGGAGTGGAATAGGTGCGGGGTTAACCTACAATGAGCAGTTCTTC.